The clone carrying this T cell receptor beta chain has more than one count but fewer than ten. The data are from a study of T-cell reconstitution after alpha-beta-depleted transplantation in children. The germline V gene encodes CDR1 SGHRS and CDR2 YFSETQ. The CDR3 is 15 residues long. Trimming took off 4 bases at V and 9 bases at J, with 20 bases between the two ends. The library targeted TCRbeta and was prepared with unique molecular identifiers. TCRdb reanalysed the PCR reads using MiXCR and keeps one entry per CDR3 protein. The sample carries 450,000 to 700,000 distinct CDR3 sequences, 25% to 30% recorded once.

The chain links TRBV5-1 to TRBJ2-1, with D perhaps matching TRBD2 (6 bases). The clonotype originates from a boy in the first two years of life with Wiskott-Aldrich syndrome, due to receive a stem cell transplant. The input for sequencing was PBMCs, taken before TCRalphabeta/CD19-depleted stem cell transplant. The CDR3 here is CASSIFASEGSEQFF. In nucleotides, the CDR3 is TGCGCCAGCAGCATCTTTGCTAGCGAGGGGTCTGAGCAGTTCTTC.